This passage covers 32 T cell receptor beta chains from one sample sequenced in a study of cytomegalovirus exposure and HLA in healthy donors. TCRdb keeps only in-frame clones here, not all; method: immunoSEQ multiplex PCR. The sample includes approximately 270,000 clones, roughly 89% of them seen just once. The sequencing sample was made of PBMCs. All receptors derive from a young woman in good health and CMV-seronegative.

The chain combines TRBV5-3 with TRBJ1-5, with 7 positions matching TRBD1. TRBV5-3 has ORF status, its function being uncertain. The CDR3 totals 16 residues. V lost 0 bases to trimming and J lost 4 bases; unmatched junction nucleotides: 7. The CDR3 DNA sequence: TGTGCCAGAAGCTTGGAACCGACAGGGATAAATCAGCCCCAGCATTTT. It translates to CARSLEPTGINQPQHF.

The rearrangement uses TRBV13 and TRBJ1-1, with 7 bases that match TRBD1. There are 18 residues in the CDR3. In germline, CDR1 is PRHDT, CDR2 FYEKMQ (reference sequence). J was trimmed by 1 base and V by 4 bases; bases with no gene match: 15. Here the CDR3 reads CASSSLEFGRGTNTEAFF. The CDR3 DNA reads as TGTGCCAGCAGCTCCTTAGAATTTGGCAGGGGGACGAACACTGAAGCTTTCTTT.

V and J are TRBV28 and TRBJ1-6, with 8 bases matching TRBD1. After removal of 6 bases from V and 3 bases from J, the junction contained 4 bases not matched to a gene. This CDR3 is 15 amino acids long. Germline V gene sequence: CDR1 MDHEN, CDR2 SYDVKM. In DNA, the CDR3 is TGTGCCAGCAGATCACAGGGGGGCTATAATTCACCCCTCCACTTT. Amino acids: CASRSQGGYNSPLHF.

The V gene is TRBV2, the J gene TRBJ2-5; 9 nucleotides align to TRBD1. V lost 2 bases to trimming and J lost 1 base; unmatched junction nucleotides: 2. Per germline, CDR1 SNHLY and CDR2 FYNNEI. The CDR3 has 15 residues. The CDR3 spells CASSEPTGGQETQYF. DNA for the CDR3: TGTGCCAGCAGTGAACCGACAGGGGGCCAAGAGACCCAGTACTTC.

This clone was counted once. The genes are TRBV11-2 and TRBJ2-5; TRBD2 aligns across 11 bases. The CDR3 contains 19 residues. CDR1 SGHAT and CDR2 FQNNGV come from the germline V gene. V was pared by 0 bases and J by 2 bases, with 11 bases of the junction left unmatched. CDR3 DNA sequence: TGTGCCAGCAGCTTAGATCTGGCCCCACTAGCGGGAGATCAAGAGACCCAGTACTTC. Its protein product is CASSLDLAPLAGDQETQYF.

The J gene is TRBJ2-1, the V gene TRBV13, with D possibly TRBD2 on 5 matching bases. Trimming left V 5 bases short and J 8 bases short, with 13 bases between. The V gene's germline CDR1 is PRHDT and CDR2 FYEKMQ (reference sequence). The CDR3 contains 13 residues. This CDR3 reads CASSPLGEHEQFF. The CDR3 region has the DNA TGTGCCAGCAGCCCCCTCGGGGAGCATGAGCAGTTCTTC.

This chain connects TRBV7-9 to TRBJ2-3; 8 bases agree with TRBD1. V trimming: 6 bases; J trimming: 3 bases; junction bases outside the gene matches: 5. The CDR3 contains 14 residues. CDR1 is SEHNR and CDR2 is FQNEAQ in the germline V gene (reference sequence). This CDR3 is CASRPGQDTDTQYF. The CDR3 coding sequence is TGTGCCAGCAGGCCGGGACAGGATACAGATACGCAGTATTTT.

The CDR3: CASNDYRGQDSPLHF. Here the CDR3 DNA reads TGTGCCAGCAACGACTACAGGGGGCAGGATTCACCCCTCCACTTT. The chain has TRBV5-6 and TRBJ1-6, with 9 bases identical to TRBD1. The CDR3 extends over 15 amino acids. Germline V gives CDR1 SGHDT, CDR2 YYEEEE. The trim removed 6 bases at V and 8 bases at J, leaving 9 bases unmatched. Supplemented by reference TRBV5-6 and TRBJ1-6, the full variable domain reads DAGVTQSPTHLIKTRGQQVTLRCSPKSGHDTVSWYQQALGQGPQFIFQYYEEEERQRGNFPDRFSGHQFPNYSSELNVNALLLGDSALYLCASNDYRGQDSPLHFGNGTRLTVT.

The chain joins TRBV9 to TRBJ2-2; TRBD1 agrees at 7 bases. The CDR3 consists of 17 residues. V shed 0 bases and J 4 bases; nucleotides not matched to a gene: 9. CDR1 and CDR2 (germline): SGDLS, YYNGEE. The DNA of the CDR3 is TGTGCCAGCAGCGTAGACAGGGGACAATATGGCACCGGGGAGCTGTTTTTT. Translating it yields CASSVDRGQYGTGELFF.

The chain is built from TRBV7-8 and TRBJ2-1, with 12 bases fitting TRBD2. Trimming removed 2 bases from V and 8 bases from J; junction bases left unmatched: 10. CDR3 length: 17 amino acids. Germline assignment: CDR1 SGHVS and CDR2 FQNEAQ. The CDR3 sequence: CASSLRTSGAVDDEQFF. CDR3 in DNA: TGTGCCAGCAGCTTACGGACTAGCGGGGCGGTGGACGATGAGCAGTTCTTC.

The chain recombines TRBV29-1 with TRBJ1-3; no definite D call. V was clipped by 7 bases and J by 1 base, with 14 bases between them. Per germline, CDR1 SQVTM and CDR2 ANQGSEA. The CDR3 contains 14 residues. The CDR3 coding sequence is TGCAGCGCTGAGTTGGCCAGTTCTGGAAACACCATATATTTT. This encodes CSAELASSGNTIYF.

Here the CDR3 reads CASSIGGTGIQPQHF. CDR3 nucleotide sequence: TGTGCCAGTAGTATAGGTGGGACAGGGATACAGCCCCAGCATTTT. V gene TRBV19 combines with J gene TRBJ1-5; 9 nucleotides match TRBD1. The J segment lost 7 bases and the V segment lost 1 base, leaving 5 bases of the junction unmatched. Germline CDR1 LNHDA, CDR2 SQIVND (reference sequence). The CDR3 is 15 amino acids. The full variable domain, in which reference TRBV19 and TRBJ1-5 provide the parts outside the CDR3, is DGGITQSPKYLFRKEGQNVTLSCEQNLNHDAMYWYRQDPGQGLRLIYYSQIVNDFQKGDIAEGYSVSREKKESFPLTVTSAQKNPTAFYLCASSIGGTGIQPQHFGDGTRLSIL.

The V gene is TRBV18, the J gene TRBJ1-2; TRBD1 matches 8 bases. In germline, CDR1 is KGHSH, CDR2 LQKENI. This CDR3 is 17 amino acids long. J lost 2 bases, V lost 3 bases, and 11 bases had no gene match. This chain's CDR3 is CASSPLDRVRFNYGYTF. CDR3 bases: TGTGCCAGCTCACCGCTGGACAGGGTCCGATTCAACTATGGCTACACCTTC. Supplemented by reference TRBV18 and TRBJ1-2, the full variable domain reads NAGVMQNPRHLVRRRGQEARLRCSPMKGHSHVYWYRQLPEEGLKFMVYLQKENIIDESGMPKERFSAEFPKEGPSILRIQQVVRGDSAAYFCASSPLDRVRFNYGYTFGSGTRLTVV.

This chain uses TRBV7-6 with TRBJ1-1; D is ambiguous. This CDR3 is 13 amino acids long. Germline V lookup: CDR1 SGHVS, CDR2 FNYEAQ. Trimming removed 1 base from V and 7 bases from J, with 10 bases in between. CDR3 residues: CASSLGERYEAFF. CDR3 nucleotide sequence: TGTGCCAGCAGCTTAGGAGAGAGATATGAAGCTTTCTTT.

The chain combines TRBV27 with TRBJ2-2; 15 bases agree with TRBD2. Germline lookup yields CDR1 MNHEY and CDR2 SMNVEV (reference sequence). Unmatched junction bases numbered 4, after V lost 5 bases and J lost 6 bases. The length of the CDR3 is 16 residues. This chain's CDR3 is CASSVGLAGGPGELFF. CDR3 in DNA: TGTGCCAGCAGTGTAGGACTAGCGGGGGGGCCCGGGGAGCTGTTTTTT.

The chain recombines TRBV9 with TRBJ2-2, with TRBD1 matching over 10 bases. There are 15 residues in the CDR3. Per germline, CDR1 SGDLS and CDR2 YYNGEE. V lost 3 bases, J lost 4 bases, and 3 bases stayed unmatched. CDR3 residues: CASSARTGGTGELFF. The CDR3 DNA follows: TGTGCCAGCAGCGCTCGGACAGGGGGCACCGGGGAGCTGTTTTTT.

The V and J genes are TRBV28 and TRBJ1-3, with TRBD1 matching over 11 bases. Germline V CDR1 and CDR2: MDHEN, SYDVKM. The CDR3 consists of 14 residues. The junction had 6 bases not matched to a gene; V was cut back by 5 bases and J by 9 bases. CDR3 coding DNA: TGTGCCAGCAGTCCGGACAGGGGGCAGGTCACCATATATTTT. It yields the protein CASSPDRGQVTIYF.

The V call is TRBV7-3, the J call TRBJ2-1; D not resolved. The CDR3 runs 13 residues. Germline loops: CDR1 SGHTA, CDR2 FQGTGA. The V gene lost 5 bases and the J gene lost 12 bases, with 17 bases spanning the gap. The CDR3 loop is CASSTTGSPGQFF. Here the CDR3 DNA reads TGTGCCAGCAGCACTACCGGGTCCCCTGGGCAGTTCTTC.

The chain employs TRBV5-1 and TRBJ2-3, with a weak D call TRBD1 (5 bases). This CDR3 contains 16 residues. CDR1 and CDR2 from the germline V gene are SGHRS and YFSETQ. V was clipped by 0 bases and J by 0 bases, with 11 bases between them. This chain's CDR3 is CASSLGAGPSTDTQYF. CDR3 nucleotide sequence: TGCGCCAGCAGCTTGGGCGCAGGGCCAAGCACAGATACGCAGTATTTT.

A single count supports this clone. V is TRBV5-1 and J is TRBJ2-2; possibly TRBD2 for D (5 bases). The CDR3 sequence is 15 residues long. Germline CDR1 is SGHRS and CDR2 is YFSETQ. Trimming stripped 7 bases from V and 0 bases from J, with 13 bases between. The CDR3 region is CASGKQTTNTGELFF. CDR3 sequence (DNA): TGCGCCAGCGGGAAACAGACTACGAACACCGGGGAGCTGTTTTTT.

CDR3 nucleotide sequence: TGTGCCAGCAACGAAGCGGGGGCTGGGAACACTGAAGCTTTCTTT. Its protein is CASNEAGAGNTEAFF. The genes are TRBV6-1 and TRBJ1-1; the D gene is possibly TRBD1 (6 bases). Germline assignment: CDR1 MNHNS and CDR2 SASEGT. V dropped 7 bases and J dropped 1 base, with 16 bases sitting between them. CDR3 length: 15 amino acids.

Only a few counts were recorded for this clone. This chain connects TRBV6-5 to TRBJ1-6, with 8 bases aligning to TRBD1. From germline, CDR1 is MNHEY and CDR2 SVGAGI. After removal of 6 bases from V and 10 bases from J, the junction contained 11 bases not matched to a gene. This CDR3 is 15 amino acids long. CDR3: CASSHRDRRMSPLHF. The CDR3 DNA sequence: TGTGCCAGCAGCCACCGGGACAGGCGTATGTCACCCCTCCACTTT.

This sequence joins TRBV25-1 and TRBJ2-7; TRBD1 aligns across 7 bases. The germline V gene encodes CDR1 MGHDK and CDR2 SYGVNS. CDR3 size: 11 residues. V was clipped by 4 bases and J by 13 bases; unmatched bases: 7. The CDR3 here is CASSGRTGSYV. DNA of the CDR3: TGTGCCAGCAGTGGGCGGACAGGATCCTACGTC.

This rearrangement joins TRBV2 to TRBJ2-2; 13 bases align to TRBD2. Germline V CDR1 and CDR2: SNHLY, FYNNEI. V dropped 6 bases and J dropped 4; count of bases not matched to a gene: 14. The CDR3 is 19 amino acids. In DNA form, the CDR3 reads TGTGCCAGCAGCGCCATAGGACTAGCGGGGGCCTCCTTCACCGGGGAGCTGTTTTTT. It is translated as CASSAIGLAGASFTGELFF.

Here the CDR3 DNA reads TGTGCCAGCAGCTTCACAGGGGGCGACCAAGAGACCCAGTACTTC. The encoded protein is CASSFTGGDQETQYF. The rearrangement joins TRBV13 to TRBJ2-5; the match to TRBD1 covers 9 bases. The CDR3 sequence is 15 residues long. Germline V CDR1 and CDR2: PRHDT, FYEKMQ (reference sequence). V trimming: 3 bases; J trimming: 0 bases; junction bases outside the gene matches: 2.

The J gene is TRBJ1-6, the V gene TRBV19; D is uncertain. CDR3 length: 15 residues. V was clipped by 9 bases and J by 0 bases, with 12 bases between them. The germline gives CDR1 LNHDA, CDR2 SQIVND (reference sequence). As DNA, the CDR3 is TGTGCCAGCCAAGAAGGGAGCTCCTATAATTCACCCCTCCACTTT. Amino acid sequence: CASQEGSSYNSPLHF.

The V and J genes are TRBV29-1 and TRBJ2-5; D is possibly TRBD2 (7 bases). The CDR3 is made up of 15 amino acids. Germline CDR1 is SQVTM and CDR2 is ANQGSEA. The germline V and J ends were trimmed by 6 bases and 1 base, with 18 bases remaining between them. The CDR3 region has the DNA TGCAGCGTCCACCTAGGGGGGAGGGCCCAAGAGACCCAGTACTTC. The encoded protein is CSVHLGGRAQETQYF.

The chain carries TRBV14 and TRBJ1-1; D possibly corresponds to TRBD1 (5 bases). Germline CDR1 reads SGHDN; CDR2 reads FVKESK. Trimming took 0 bases from V and 3 from J, leaving 11 bases between them. The CDR3 length is 15 residues. CDR3 loop: CASSQDLGHYTEAFF. CDR3 nucleotides: TGTGCCAGCAGCCAAGATTTGGGGCACTACACTGAAGCTTTCTTT. The complete variable domain, with remaining parts taken from reference TRBV14 and TRBJ1-1, reads EAGVTQFPSHSVIEKGQTVTLRCDPISGHDNLYWYRRVMGKEIKFLLHFVKESKQDESGMPNNRFLAERTGGTYSTLKVQPAELEDSGVYFCASSQDLGHYTEAFFGQGTRLTVV.

This clone was counted between two and nine times. The V gene is TRBV28, the J gene TRBJ1-5, with D perhaps matching TRBD1 (5 bases). CDR1 and CDR2 (germline): MDHEN, SYDVKM. The V end was cut by 6 bases, the J end by 9 bases, with 12 bases between. The CDR3 runs to 12 residues. Here the CDR3 reads CASSFGGGPQHF. In nucleotides, the CDR3 is TGTGCCAGCAGCTTTGGGGGAGGGCCCCAGCATTTT.

This chain joins TRBV2 and TRBJ2-1; 9 bases are a match to TRBD1. Germline loops: CDR1 SNHLY, CDR2 FYNNEI. The V gene end was trimmed by 8 bases and the J gene end by 0 bases; junction bases not matched to a gene: 5. CDR3 length equals 15 residues. The CDR3: CASGAQGASYNEQFF. For the CDR3, the DNA is TGTGCCAGCGGGGCACAGGGGGCCTCCTACAATGAGCAGTTCTTC.

The chain carries TRBV10-3 and TRBJ2-7; 11 nucleotides line up with TRBD2. The CDR3 is made up of 16 amino acids. Per the germline V gene, CDR1 is ENHRY and CDR2 is SYGVKD. J gave up 1 base and V 10 bases, and 12 bases lay outside the gene matches. As DNA, the CDR3 is TGTGCCAGCCTAGCGGGGGGCGTTATAAGGTCCTACGAGCAGTACGTC. It codes for CASLAGGVIRSYEQYV.

The chain employs TRBV5-1 and TRBJ2-3, with TRBD2 identical over 10 bases. J gave up 3 bases and V 4 bases, and 8 bases lay outside the gene matches. The germline V gene encodes CDR1 SGHRS and CDR2 YFSETQ. This CDR3 is 16 amino acids long. CDR3 nucleotide sequence: TGCGCCAGCAGCCCGCAGGGACTAGCGAAGACAGATACGCAGTATTTT. This codes for CASSPQGLAKTDTQYF.